The next 22 T cell receptor beta chains were all read from a single sample in a study of cytomegalovirus exposure and HLA in healthy donors. TCRdb's copy holds only in-frame clones and misses some; the assay was immunoSEQ multiplex PCR. The data hold about 360,000 clones, with about nine tenths observed a single time. Sequenced material: PBMCs. The receptors here all came from a woman in her late teens or twenties in good health and CMV-seronegative.

The chain uses TRBV25-1 and TRBJ1-1; 7 bases line up with TRBD1. CDR1 and CDR2 (germline): MGHDK, SYGVNS. This CDR3 spans 14 amino acids. The junction had 8 bases not matched to a gene; V was cut back by 3 bases and J by 7 bases. CDR3 sequence: CASSDEGAFNEAFF. The CDR3 nucleotides are TGTGCCAGCAGTGATGAGGGGGCCTTTAATGAAGCTTTCTTT.

V and J are TRBV4-2 and TRBJ2-1; perhaps TRBD2 as D (6 bases). The length of the CDR3 is 16 residues. The V end was cut by 0 bases, the J end by 6 bases, with 15 bases between. Germline values: CDR1 LGHNA, CDR2 YNFKEQ. In DNA, the CDR3 is TGTGCCAGCAGCCAAGACGGAGGGACTGCCTCCAATGAGCAGTTCTTC. This sequence encodes CASSQDGGTASNEQFF.

The J gene is TRBJ2-1, the V gene TRBV7-2, with TRBD2 matching 10 bases. CDR3 length: 14 amino acids. Trimming removed 5 bases from V and 7 bases from J; junction bases left unmatched: 5. Germline V gene sequence: CDR1 SGHTA, CDR2 FQGNSA. The CDR3 spells CASSAWTSGNEQFF. CDR3 nucleotides: TGTGCCAGCAGCGCATGGACTAGCGGAAATGAGCAGTTCTTC.

CDR3 coding DNA: TGTGCCAGCAGTTATGGGAGGGTGTGGGAGACCCAGTACTTC. Translated: CASSYGRVWETQYF. This chain connects TRBV28 to TRBJ2-5, with 7 bases matching TRBD2. With V trimmed by 4 bases and J by 5 bases, 7 bases remained unmatched. CDR1 and CDR2 from the germline V gene are MDHEN and SYDVKM. The CDR3 is 14 amino acids.

This chain joins TRBV19 and TRBJ1-6, with D possibly being TRBD1 (5 bases). The germline V gene encodes CDR1 LNHDA and CDR2 SQIVND (reference sequence). Trimming pared 3 bases from V and 9 bases from J, leaving 18 bases between. This CDR3 comprises 16 residues. CDR3 sequence (DNA): TGTGCCAGTAGTATGAGAGGGCTAAGGGGACTTTCACCCCTCCACTTT. It is translated as CASSMRGLRGLSPLHF. The full variable domain, its missing parts supplied by reference TRBV19 and TRBJ1-6, is DGGITQSPKYLFRKEGQNVTLSCEQNLNHDAMYWYRQDPGQGLRLIYYSQIVNDFQKGDIAEGYSVSREKKESFPLTVTSAQKNPTAFYLCASSMRGLRGLSPLHFGNGTRLTVT.

The chain carries TRBV30 and TRBJ2-5; TRBD1 might be the D (6 bases). The germline CDR1 and CDR2 sequences are GTSNPN and SVGIG (reference sequence). The CDR3 is 11 residues long. V was shortened by 1 base and J by 9 bases, with 9 bases between the two germline ends. CDR3: CAWSARQAQYF. CDR3 coding DNA: TGTGCCTGGAGTGCAAGACAGGCCCAGTACTTC.

The sample holds one count of this clone. The chain is built from TRBV7-3 and TRBJ1-1; D is possibly TRBD1 (5 bases). V was shortened by 1 base and J by 0 bases, with 9 bases between the two germline ends. In germline, CDR1 is SGHTA, CDR2 FQGTGA. CDR3 length: 15 amino acids. The DNA of the CDR3 is TGTGCCAGCAGCTTAATAGCAGGGCTGAACACTGAAGCTTTCTTT. This translates into CASSLIAGLNTEAFF.

This clone was picked up a small number of times. J is TRBJ1-4 and V is TRBV7-9; D gene uncertain. There are 14 residues in the CDR3. V lost 3 bases and J lost 10, with 15 bases in between. Germline CDR1 and CDR2: SEHNR and FQNEAQ (reference sequence). CDR3 in amino acids: CASSLGGGIGKLFF. The DNA of the CDR3 is TGTGCCAGCAGCTTGGGTGGAGGGATTGGAAAACTGTTTTTT.

The rearrangement uses TRBV5-6 and TRBJ2-7; D is perhaps TRBD2 (5 bases). Germline loops: CDR1 SGHDT, CDR2 YYEEEE. V gave up 1 base and J gave up 2 bases, with 16 bases separating them. This CDR3 spans 16 amino acids. CDR3 sequence reads: CASSLLTFSATYEQYF. The CDR3 nucleotides read TGTGCCAGCAGCTTGTTAACCTTTAGCGCAACCTACGAGCAGTACTTC.

The chain links TRBV6-5 to TRBJ2-7; D call uncertain. The V gene's germline CDR1 is MNHEY and CDR2 SVGAGI. Between the trimmed V and J ends, which lost 0 bases and 4 bases, there was a span of 16 bases. The CDR3 extends over 16 amino acids. CDR3 protein: CASSYSGSLLIYEQYF. The CDR3 bases are TGTGCCAGCAGTTACTCGGGCAGCCTCCTAATATACGAGCAGTACTTC.

This chain joins TRBV9 and TRBJ2-1; D possibly corresponds to TRBD2 (7 bases). Trimming stripped 6 bases from V and 5 bases from J, with 12 bases between. Germline CDR1 reads SGDLS; CDR2 reads YYNGEE. This CDR3 comprises 13 residues. This CDR3 reads CASKGGTHNEQFF. Here the CDR3 DNA reads TGTGCCAGCAAGGGGGGGACGCACAATGAGCAGTTCTTC. The full variable domain, completed using reference TRBV9 and TRBJ2-1, is DSGVTQTPKHLITATGQRVTLRCSPRSGDLSVYWYQQSLDQGLQFLIQYYNGEERAKGNILERFSAQQFPDLHSELNLSSLELGDSALYFCASKGGTHNEQFFGPGTRLTVL.

The V and J genes are TRBV2 and TRBJ2-1; 9 positions match TRBD1. Unmatched junction bases numbered 2, after V lost 10 bases and J lost 4 bases. Germline V gene sequence: CDR1 SNHLY, CDR2 FYNNEI. The CDR3 contains 12 residues. CDR3 amino acids: CATGTGYNEQFF. In DNA, the CDR3 is TGTGCCACCGGGACAGGGTACAATGAGCAGTTCTTC.

The chain employs TRBV7-2 and TRBJ1-1, with D possibly matching TRBD1 (6 bases). Germline loops: CDR1 SGHTA, CDR2 FQGNSA. V dropped 2 bases and J dropped 5 bases, with 15 bases sitting between them. This CDR3 contains 15 residues. The CDR3 spells CASSLLLGAYTEAFF. CDR3 DNA: TGTGCCAGCAGCTTACTTTTGGGGGCCTATACTGAAGCTTTCTTT.

The count of this clone is one. DNA for the CDR3: TGTGCCAGCAGCTCGCTACTTAACGGGACAGGGGGCCACGAGCAGTACTTC. It yields the protein CASSSLLNGTGGHEQYF. This chain connects TRBV7-9 to TRBJ2-7, with 12 positions matching TRBD1. This CDR3 is 17 amino acids long. Germline V gene lookup returns CDR1 SEHNR and CDR2 FQNEAQ (reference sequence). The ends lost 4 bases at V and 5 bases at J; junction bases unmatched: 12.

CDR3 residues: CASSEGQPISGFYEQYF. CDR3 bases: TGTGCCAGCAGTGAAGGGCAGCCTATCAGCGGTTTCTACGAGCAGTACTTC. V and J are TRBV2 and TRBJ2-7; perhaps TRBD2 as D (5 bases). The V end lost 1 base, the J end lost 3 bases, and 19 bases lay between the germline ends. The V gene's germline CDR1 is SNHLY and CDR2 FYNNEI. The CDR3 is 17 amino acids.

The J gene is TRBJ2-2, the V gene TRBV5-1; 10 bases match TRBD1. This CDR3 spans 15 amino acids. V lost 3 bases to trimming and J lost 7 bases; unmatched junction nucleotides: 6. Germline CDR1 SGHRS, CDR2 YFSETQ. CDR3 DNA sequence: TGCGCCAGCAGCTCCCGACAGGGGGCTAACGGGGAGCTGTTTTTT. The encoded protein is CASSSRQGANGELFF.

DNA for the CDR3: TGTGCCAGCAGGGGCTGGGGGCGAAGCAATCAGCCCCAGCATTTT. Translation: CASRGWGRSNQPQHF. The rearrangement joins TRBV6-1 to TRBJ1-5; maybe TRBD1 (6 bases). Deletions cut 6 bases from V and 1 base from J, with 13 bases between. The CDR3 is made up of 15 amino acids. CDR1 MNHNS and CDR2 SASEGT come from the germline V gene.

CDR3 coding DNA: TGTGCTTGGGGCCGGGGTCCATACGAGCAGTACTTC. This gives the protein CAWGRGPYEQYF. The V call is TRBV30, the J call TRBJ2-7; D possibly uses TRBD1 or TRBD2 (5 bases each). CDR3 length: 12 residues. Germline V gene sequence: CDR1 GTSNPN, CDR2 SVGIG (reference sequence).

The V and J genes are TRBV2 and TRBJ2-5; 16 nucleotides match TRBD2. Trimming took 5 bases from V and 5 from J; bases not matched to a gene: 17. The CDR3 runs 20 residues. The V gene's germline CDR1 is SNHLY and CDR2 FYNNEI. CDR3 sequence (DNA): TGTGCCAGCAGTTGGCCCCCGACTCCGGGACTAGCGGGAGGGCGGGAGACCCAGTACTTC. Protein sequence: CASSWPPTPGLAGGRETQYF.

The rearrangement joins TRBV11-2 to TRBJ2-3; D might be TRBD1 (6 bases). The V end lost 6 bases, the J end lost 0 bases, and 16 bases lay between the germline ends. Germline-derived CDR1 and CDR2 are SGHAT and FQNNGV. The CDR3 covers 16 residues. Written as DNA, the CDR3 is TGTGCCAGCAGAAAGGGGTGGGGACAAAGCACAGATACGCAGTATTTT. It translates to CASRKGWGQSTDTQYF.

The V and J genes are TRBV7-9 and TRBJ1-3, with 7 bases that match TRBD1. CDR1 is SEHNR and CDR2 is FQNEAQ in the germline V gene (reference sequence). The V and J ends lost 5 bases and 1 base, in that order; junction bases with no gene match: 5. CDR3 length equals 15 residues. CDR3 sequence: CASSVRDRSGNTIYF. CDR3 coding DNA: TGTGCCAGCAGCGTCCGGGACAGATCTGGAAACACCATATATTTT.

The J gene is TRBJ2-1, the V gene TRBV2, with 7 nucleotides matching TRBD2. V lost 9 bases and J lost 7; bases outside the gene matches: 21. Per germline, CDR1 SNHLY and CDR2 FYNNEI. The CDR3 contains 17 residues. CDR3 sequence: CASNSVRGTSAQNEQFF. The CDR3 bases are TGTGCCAGTAATTCAGTGAGAGGTACTAGCGCTCAGAATGAGCAGTTCTTC.